The source of this T cell receptor beta chain is a study of shared clonotypes between healthy human individuals. Study observations and caveats: It was observed that 5% to 6% of naive CD4 clonotypes were shared across a handful of donors. The generation probabilities recorded for non-shared clonotypes fell below those of clonotypes shared by all four donors.

Germline values: CDR1 GTSNPN, CDR2 SVGIG (reference sequence). The CDR3 is 15 residues long. V was clipped by 0 bases and J by 2 bases, with 10 bases between them. Data came from immunoSEQ multiplex PCR; TCRdb stores just in-frame clones and leaves some out. There are some 1,100,000 clones in the sample; around three quarters occur only once, and 0.52% lies in the top ten. Adult donors, all healthy and HIV-negative, had no recent acute infections or vaccinations. Subsets obtained from CD4+ cells comprised CD45RA+ naive and CD45RA-negative memory cells. Note on this clone: Its antigen is unidentified.

This receptor was obtained from a man between 18 and 29 years old in good health. Some clones in this sample may be carry-over from other donors' samples. What was sequenced was memory CD4+ T cells from PBMCs. Described subset: CD45RA-negative fraction. The rearrangement uses TRBV30 and TRBJ2-2; D perhaps matches TRBD2 (6 bases). The CDR3 DNA sequence: TGTGCCTGGAGTGTACTGGGGGGTAACACCGGGGAGCTGTTTTTT. This sequence encodes CAWSVLGGNTGELFF.